This entry lists 30 T cell receptor beta chains sequenced from one sample in a study of blood T cell repertoires in COVID-19. Libraries were prepared by immunoSEQ multiplex PCR; TCRdb keeps only in-frame clonotypes and omits some of them. The sample lists about 40,000 clones; 70% to 90% were seen once. Sequencing was carried out using peripheral blood. The receptor source for this set is a human donor in a cohort sampled during active COVID-19.

CDR3 region: CASSPGQGNTEAFF. CDR3 nucleotides: TGTGCCAGCAGCCCCGGACAGGGGAACACTGAAGCTTTCTTT. The chain is built from TRBV7-6 and TRBJ1-1; 8 bases fit TRBD1. This CDR3 is 14 amino acids long. V gave up 5 bases and J gave up 1 base; unmatched junction bases: 3. The germline V gene encodes CDR1 SGHVS and CDR2 FNYEAQ.

This chain uses TRBV20-1 with TRBJ1-2; no firm D call. Per germline, CDR1 DFQATT and CDR2 SNEGSKA (reference sequence). The CDR3 extends over 11 amino acids. Between the trimmed V and J ends, which lost 4 bases and 8 bases, there was a span of 11 bases. The CDR3 protein is CSAKNSLGYTF. In DNA form, the CDR3 reads TGCAGTGCTAAGAACTCCCTCGGCTACACCTTC.

CDR3 in DNA: TGCAGCGTTGTCCCCGGTGGCGGGGTGGCAGATACGCAGTATTTT. This sequence encodes CSVVPGGGVADTQYF. The J gene is TRBJ2-3, the V gene TRBV29-1, with D perhaps matching TRBD2 (6 bases). Trimming left V 4 bases short and J 4 bases short, with 18 bases between. Germline V CDR1 and CDR2: SQVTM, ANQGSEA. The CDR3 has 15 amino acids.

The V call is TRBV5-6, the J call TRBJ2-1; D remains unclear. Germline-derived CDR1 and CDR2 are SGHDT and YYEEEE. Trimming stripped 0 bases from V and 9 bases from J, with 10 bases between. The CDR3 has 13 amino acids. The CDR3, as DNA: TGTGCCAGCAGCTTGGAGCCACCTTCTGAGCAGTTCTTC. Translation gives CASSLEPPSEQFF.

The V call is TRBV5-1, the J call TRBJ2-7; 8 bases match TRBD1. Trimming at V came to 3 bases and at J to 7 bases, leaving 6 bases not matched to a gene. Per germline, CDR1 SGHRS and CDR2 YFSETQ. The CDR3 consists of 13 residues. In DNA, the CDR3 is TGCGCCAGCAGCTACGGACAGGGTAAGGAGCAGTACTTC. Encoded protein: CASSYGQGKEQYF.

The CDR3, as DNA: TGTGCCATCAGTGGGGCAGGAAACTCCTACGAGCAGTACTTC. Its translation: CAISGAGNSYEQYF. The V and J genes are TRBV10-3 and TRBJ2-7, with D uncertain. CDR3 size: 14 residues. Germline CDR1 and CDR2: ENHRY and SYGVKD. V was cut by 4 bases and J by 0 bases, with 10 bases left in between.

The rearrangement joins TRBV5-6 to TRBJ2-2; 10 nucleotides match TRBD1. V was clipped by 1 base and J by 5 bases; unmatched bases: 5. Germline CDR1 SGHDT, CDR2 YYEEEE. CDR3 length: 16 residues. As DNA, the CDR3 is TGTGCCAGCAGCTTGTCGGGACAGGGGAAGACCGGGGAGCTGTTTTTT. Translated: CASSLSGQGKTGELFF. The full variable domain, with the rest looked up from reference TRBV5-6 and TRBJ2-2, is DAGVTQSPTHLIKTRGQQVTLRCSPKSGHDTVSWYQQALGQGPQFIFQYYEEEERQRGNFPDRFSGHQFPNYSSELNVNALLLGDSALYLCASSLSGQGKTGELFFGEGSRLTVL.

J is TRBJ1-2 and V is TRBV2, with D tentatively TRBD1 (5 bases). Deletions cut 4 bases from V and 2 bases from J, with 8 bases between. Germline V gene lookup returns CDR1 SNHLY and CDR2 FYNNEI. The CDR3 runs 13 residues. CDR3 nucleotide sequence: TGTGCCAGCAGTGCGGGGGGGAACTATGGCTACACCTTC. This sequence encodes CASSAGGNYGYTF.

The chain is built from TRBV2 and TRBJ1-2; TRBD1 matches 7 bases. Losses at the gene ends were 6 bases for V and 4 bases for J; bases not matched to a gene: 8. Germline V lookup: CDR1 SNHLY, CDR2 FYNNEI. This CDR3 is 14 amino acids long. CDR3 bases: TGTGCCAGCAGGCCCCAGGGGGTATTCTATGGCTACACCTTC. Its translation: CASRPQGVFYGYTF.

This chain connects TRBV6-4 to TRBJ2-3, with D possibly TRBD1 on 5 matching bases. Trimming took 8 bases from V and 2 from J, leaving 11 bases between them. The length of the CDR3 is 13 residues. Germline lookup yields CDR1 MRHNA and CDR2 SNTAGT. Written as DNA, the CDR3 is TGTGCCAGCTCGCAGGGTGTCACAGATACGCAGTATTTT. Amino acid sequence: CASSQGVTDTQYF.

The V call is TRBV3-1 (or the pseudogene TRBV3-2), the J call TRBJ2-3; possible D gene TRBD2, 7 bases. The CDR3 has 14 amino acids. Deletions cut 0 bases from V and 4 bases from J, with 8 bases between. CDR1 and CDR2 from the germline V gene are LGHDT and YNNKEL (reference sequence). In DNA, the CDR3 is TGTGCCAGCAGCCAAGAGGGGGGGCCAGATACGCAGTATTTT. Protein: CASSQEGGPDTQYF.

The chain links TRBV4-1 to TRBJ2-2; no clear D gene. Deletions cut 1 base from V and 0 bases from J, with 9 bases between. Germline loops: CDR1 MGHRA, CDR2 YSYEKL. This CDR3 is 16 amino acids long. CDR3 nucleotide sequence: TGCGCCAGCAGCCAAGTGGCACAAACGAACACCGGGGAGCTGTTTTTT. Translating it yields CASSQVAQTNTGELFF.

This chain uses TRBV7-8 with TRBJ1-6; unclear D gene. From germline, CDR1 is SGHVS and CDR2 FQNEAQ. The CDR3 sequence is 13 residues long. V gave up 3 bases and J gave up 10 bases, with 10 bases separating them. The CDR3 DNA sequence: TGTGCCAGCAGCTTTTCCGACGGGTCACCCCTCCACTTT. Translation: CASSFSDGSPLHF.

The chain has TRBV2 and TRBJ2-4; TRBD2 agrees at 8 bases. This CDR3 spans 16 amino acids. Germline lookup yields CDR1 SNHLY and CDR2 FYNNEI. With V trimmed by 0 bases and J by 1 base, 2 bases remained unmatched. CDR3 loop: CASSEARGGAKNIQYF. CDR3 sequence (DNA): TGTGCCAGCAGTGAAGCTCGCGGGGGGGCCAAAAACATTCAGTACTTC.

V usage is TRBV7-2 and J usage is TRBJ1-2; 7 nucleotides agree with TRBD1. There are 15 residues in the CDR3. V gave up 5 bases and J gave up 8 bases; unmatched junction bases: 14. Germline CDR1 and CDR2: SGHTA and FQGNSA. Written as DNA, the CDR3 is TGTGCCAGCAGCATCAGACAGGGAATAGGTAAAGGCTACACCTTC. It encodes CASSIRQGIGKGYTF.

The J gene is TRBJ1-2, the V gene TRBV4-1; D not resolved. Germline V gene lookup returns CDR1 MGHRA and CDR2 YSYEKL. V was shortened by 4 bases and J by 5 bases, with 20 bases between the two germline ends. The CDR3 totals 16 residues. In DNA, the CDR3 is TGCGCCAGCAGCCCCGGGAGGTCCCCCATTGGGTATGGCTACACCTTC. Its translation: CASSPGRSPIGYGYTF.

This sequence joins TRBV5-1 and TRBJ2-2; D unresolved. The V end lost 1 base, the J end lost 2 bases, and 9 bases lay between the germline ends. This CDR3 region has 15 residues. Germline CDR1 reads SGHRS; CDR2 reads YFSETQ. In DNA form, the CDR3 reads TGCGCCAGCAGCTTGCCAGGCCCTAACACCGGGGAGCTGTTTTTT. It specifies CASSLPGPNTGELFF.

V and J are TRBV4-2 and TRBJ2-1; D is possibly TRBD1 (5 bases). V lost 5 bases and J lost 4, with 9 bases in between. The CDR3 length is 13 residues. CDR1 is LGHNA and CDR2 is YNFKEQ in the germline V gene. This CDR3 reads CASSTGEYNEQFF. Written as DNA, the CDR3 is TGTGCCAGCAGCACAGGAGAATACAATGAGCAGTTCTTC.

This clone was found once. V usage is TRBV5-1 and J usage is TRBJ1-2; unclear D gene. The CDR3 sequence is 15 residues long. Germline V lookup: CDR1 SGHRS, CDR2 YFSETQ. With 0 bases removed from V and 4 bases from J, the gap between germline ends came to 13 bases. The CDR3 reads CASSLANANLYGYTF. In nucleotides, the CDR3 is TGCGCCAGCAGCTTGGCAAACGCTAATCTCTATGGCTACACCTTC.

V and J are TRBV2 and TRBJ1-2; D may be TRBD1 (6 bases). V was shortened by 4 bases and J by 7 bases, with 16 bases between the two germline ends. From germline, CDR1 is SNHLY and CDR2 FYNNEI. The CDR3 totals 14 residues. CDR3 nucleotides: TGTGCCAGCAGTGTCGTTATGGGGGCTAGTGGCTACACCTTC. The encoded protein is CASSVVMGASGYTF. Full variable domain (remainder filled in from reference TRBV2 and TRBJ1-2): EPEVTQTPSHQVTQMGQEVILRCVPISNHLYFYWYRQILGQKVEFLVSFYNNEISEKSEIFDDQFSVERPDGSNFTLKIRSTKLEDSAMYFCASSVVMGASGYTFGSGTRLTVV.

This chain uses TRBV6-5 with TRBJ2-1, with a weak D call TRBD1 (6 bases). Trimming removed 6 bases at V and 5 bases at J, with 14 bases between. The CDR3 has 14 residues. Germline loops: CDR1 MNHEY, CDR2 SVGAGI. The CDR3 is CASRGHAKDNEQFF. DNA of the CDR3: TGTGCCAGCAGGGGACACGCAAAGGACAATGAGCAGTTCTTC.

This chain connects TRBV6-4 to TRBJ2-2; D possibly corresponds to TRBD1 (5 bases). The CDR3 is 17 amino acids. V lost 6 bases and J lost 0, with 17 bases in between. CDR1 is MRHNA and CDR2 is SNTAGT in the germline V gene. CDR3 bases: TGTGCCAGCAGCCCTGGAATGGGGCGGACGAACACCGGGGAGCTGTTTTTT. It codes for CASSPGMGRTNTGELFF.

The rearrangement uses TRBV19 and TRBJ2-1, with a weak D call TRBD1 (6 bases). The germline gives CDR1 LNHDA, CDR2 SQIVND (reference sequence). This CDR3 has 14 residues. V lost 6 bases and J lost 6, with 15 bases in between. The CDR3 nucleotides read TGTGCCAGTAGCAAGTCGGGACACTTCAATGAGCAGTTCTTC. It yields the protein CASSKSGHFNEQFF.

This chain links TRBV12-3 or TRBV12-4 with TRBJ1-1; D gene ambiguous. Trimming took off 3 bases at V and 1 base at J, with 6 bases between the two ends. The CDR3 totals 13 residues. CDR3 loop: CASSLTPNTEAFF. The CDR3 DNA follows: TGTGCCAGCAGTTTGACACCGAACACTGAAGCTTTCTTT.

The rearrangement links TRBV2 to TRBJ1-2; D gene uncertain. The germline gives CDR1 SNHLY, CDR2 FYNNEI. V was clipped by 5 bases and J by 8 bases, with 12 bases between them. The CDR3 runs to 12 residues. CDR3 sequence: CASSRGSRGYTF. The CDR3 DNA reads as TGTGCCAGCAGTCGCGGCTCGCGGGGCTACACCTTC.

The chain recombines TRBV7-2 with TRBJ2-1, with TRBD2 matching over 9 bases. In germline, CDR1 is SGHTA, CDR2 FQGNSA. This CDR3 has 15 residues. V was clipped by 2 bases and J by 4 bases; unmatched bases: 3. DNA of the CDR3: TGTGCCAGCAGCTTATGGGCGGGGGGGTACAATGAGCAGTTCTTC. Protein: CASSLWAGGYNEQFF.

The rearrangement links TRBV18 to TRBJ1-1; D possibly corresponds to TRBD1 (5 bases). V was shortened by 2 bases and J by 8 bases, with 9 bases between the two germline ends. The CDR3 runs 12 residues. Germline CDR1 KGHSH, CDR2 LQKENI. DNA for the CDR3: TGTGCCAGCTCACCATTTCAGGGAGAAGCTTTCTTT. This codes for CASSPFQGEAFF.

The chain couples TRBV5-1 to TRBJ2-1; 9 bases match TRBD2. The germline V gene encodes CDR1 SGHRS and CDR2 YFSETQ. J gave up 6 bases and V 1 base, and 5 bases lay outside the gene matches. The CDR3 runs 15 residues. CDR3 residues: CASSLTASGANEQFF. DNA for the CDR3: TGCGCCAGCAGCTTGACGGCTAGCGGGGCCAATGAGCAGTTCTTC.

The sample holds one count of this clone. J is TRBJ2-3 and V is TRBV2, with TRBD1 identical over 9 bases. Per germline, CDR1 SNHLY and CDR2 FYNNEI. V shed 3 bases, J shed 2 bases, and the junction held 6 bases outside the gene matches. This CDR3 contains 16 residues. CDR3 residues: CASSERTGAFTDTQYF. The CDR3 region has the DNA TGTGCCAGCAGTGAGCGGACAGGGGCCTTCACAGATACGCAGTATTTT.

The chain recombines TRBV18 with TRBJ1-2; the D is unclear. Trimming removed 2 bases at V and 3 bases at J, with 10 bases between. This CDR3 spans 14 amino acids. Looked up from germline, CDR1 is KGHSH and CDR2 is LQKENI. CDR3 coding DNA: TGTGCCAGCTCACCAAGTGGCCAAGACTATGGCTACACCTTC. Its protein is CASSPSGQDYGYTF.